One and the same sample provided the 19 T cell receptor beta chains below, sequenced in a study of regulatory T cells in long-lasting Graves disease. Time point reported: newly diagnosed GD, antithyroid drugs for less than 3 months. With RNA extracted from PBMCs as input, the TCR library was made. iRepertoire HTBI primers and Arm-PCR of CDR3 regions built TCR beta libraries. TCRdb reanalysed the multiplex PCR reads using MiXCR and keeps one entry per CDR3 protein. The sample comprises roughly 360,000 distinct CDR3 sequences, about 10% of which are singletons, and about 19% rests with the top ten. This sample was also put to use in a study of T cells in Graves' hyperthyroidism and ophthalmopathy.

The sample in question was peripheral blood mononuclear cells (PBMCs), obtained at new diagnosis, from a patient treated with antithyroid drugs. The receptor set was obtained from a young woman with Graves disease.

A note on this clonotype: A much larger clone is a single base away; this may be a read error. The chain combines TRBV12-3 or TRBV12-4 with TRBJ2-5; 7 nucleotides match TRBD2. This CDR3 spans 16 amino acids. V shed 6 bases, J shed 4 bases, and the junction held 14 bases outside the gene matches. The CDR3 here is CASSSYRDYQGETQYF. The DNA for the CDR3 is TGTGCCAGCAGCTCCTATCGGGACTACCAGGGAGAGACCCAGTACTTC.

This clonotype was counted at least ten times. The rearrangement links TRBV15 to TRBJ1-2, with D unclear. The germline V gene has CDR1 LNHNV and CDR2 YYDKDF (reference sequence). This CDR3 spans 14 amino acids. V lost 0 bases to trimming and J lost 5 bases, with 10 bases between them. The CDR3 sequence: CATSRDRILYGYTF. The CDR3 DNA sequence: TGTGCCACCAGCAGAGACAGGATCCTTTATGGCTACACCTTC. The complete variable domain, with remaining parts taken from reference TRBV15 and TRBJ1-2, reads DAMVIQNPRYQVTQFGKPVTLSCSQTLNHNVMYWYQQKSSQAPKLLFHYYDKDFNNEADTPDNFQSRRPNTSFCFLDIRSPGLGDTAMYLCATSRDRILYGYTFGSGTRLTVV.

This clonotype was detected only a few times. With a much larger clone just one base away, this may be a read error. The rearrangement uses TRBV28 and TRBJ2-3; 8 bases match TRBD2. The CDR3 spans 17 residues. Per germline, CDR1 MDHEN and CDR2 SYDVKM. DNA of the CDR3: TGTGCCGGCAGTTTACTTTCCAGCGGGAGAGGGAGGGATACGCAGTATTTT. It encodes CAGSLLSSGRGRDTQYF.

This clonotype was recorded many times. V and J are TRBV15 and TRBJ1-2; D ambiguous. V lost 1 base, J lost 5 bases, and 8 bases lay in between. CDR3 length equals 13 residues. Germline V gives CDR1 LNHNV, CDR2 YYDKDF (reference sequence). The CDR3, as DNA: TGTGCCACCAGCAGAGTTCGAGAGTATGGCTACACCTTC. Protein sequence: CATSRVREYGYTF.

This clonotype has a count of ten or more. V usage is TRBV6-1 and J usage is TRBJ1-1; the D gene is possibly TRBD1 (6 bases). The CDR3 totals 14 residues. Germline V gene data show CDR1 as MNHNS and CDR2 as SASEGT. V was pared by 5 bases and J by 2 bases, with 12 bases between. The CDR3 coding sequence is TGTGCCAGCAGTCACCGGACAGATAACACTGAAGCTTTCTTT. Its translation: CASSHRTDNTEAFF.

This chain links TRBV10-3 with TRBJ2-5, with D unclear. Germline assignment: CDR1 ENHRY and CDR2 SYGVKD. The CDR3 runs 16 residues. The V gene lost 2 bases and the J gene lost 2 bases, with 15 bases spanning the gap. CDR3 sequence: CAISERVGSNQETQYF. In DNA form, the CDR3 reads TGTGCCATCAGTGAGCGGGTGGGGTCGAATCAAGAGACCCAGTACTTC.

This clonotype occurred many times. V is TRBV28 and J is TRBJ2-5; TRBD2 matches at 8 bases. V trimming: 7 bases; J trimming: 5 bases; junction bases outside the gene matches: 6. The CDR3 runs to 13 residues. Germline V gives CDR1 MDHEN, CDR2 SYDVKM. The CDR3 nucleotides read TGTGCCAGCACCTCTGAGCGGGGGGAGACCCAGTACTTC. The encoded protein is CASTSERGETQYF. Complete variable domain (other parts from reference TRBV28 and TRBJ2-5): DVKVTQSSRYLVKRTGEKVFLECVQDMDHENMFWYRQDPGLGLRLIYFSYDVKMKEKGDIPEGYSVSREKKERFSLILESASTNQTSMYLCASTSERGETQYFGPGTRLLVL.

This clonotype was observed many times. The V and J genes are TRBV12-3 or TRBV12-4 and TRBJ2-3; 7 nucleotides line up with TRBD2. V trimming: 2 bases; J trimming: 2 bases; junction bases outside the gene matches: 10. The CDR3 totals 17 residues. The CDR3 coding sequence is TGTGCCAGCAGTTTATTCCAATTTAGCGGGCTCACAGATACGCAGTATTTT. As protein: CASSLFQFSGLTDTQYF.

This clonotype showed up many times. CDR3 sequence reads: CASSPGPGLSYEQYV. The CDR3 coding sequence is TGTGCCAGCAGCCCGGGACCGGGCTTATCCTACGAGCAGTACGTC. The chain uses TRBV7-6 and TRBJ2-7; D tentatively reads TRBD1 or TRBD2 (5 bases each). This CDR3 spans 15 amino acids. Germline values: CDR1 SGHVS, CDR2 FNYEAQ. V was cut by 5 bases and J by 1 base, with 15 bases left in between.

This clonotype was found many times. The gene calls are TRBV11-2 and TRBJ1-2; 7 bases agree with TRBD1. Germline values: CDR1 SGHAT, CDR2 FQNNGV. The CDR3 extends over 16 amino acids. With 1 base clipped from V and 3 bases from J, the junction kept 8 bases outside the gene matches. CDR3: CASSLVVGQGDYGYTF. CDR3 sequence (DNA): TGTGCCAGCAGCTTAGTAGTGGGCCAGGGGGACTATGGCTACACCTTC.

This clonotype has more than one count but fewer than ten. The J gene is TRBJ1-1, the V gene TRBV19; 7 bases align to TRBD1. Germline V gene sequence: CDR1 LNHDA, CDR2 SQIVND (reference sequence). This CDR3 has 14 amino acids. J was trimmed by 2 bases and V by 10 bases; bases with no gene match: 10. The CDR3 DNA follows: TGTGCCACCCAAACCCGACAGGGTAACACTGAAGCTTTCTTT. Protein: CATQTRQGNTEAFF.

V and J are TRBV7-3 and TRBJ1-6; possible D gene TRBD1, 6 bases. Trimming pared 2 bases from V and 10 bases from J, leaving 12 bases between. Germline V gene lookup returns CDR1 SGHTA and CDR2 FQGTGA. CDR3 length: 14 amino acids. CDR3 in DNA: TGTGCCAGCAGCTTAGTACAGGGTGACTCACCCCTCCACTTT. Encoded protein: CASSLVQGDSPLHF.

The CDR3 loop reads CASSFPGPDNSPLHF. Written as DNA, the CDR3 is TGTGCCAGCAGTTTTCCGGGACCTGATAATTCACCCCTCCACTTT. V is TRBV28 and J is TRBJ1-6; D perhaps matches TRBD1 (5 bases). This CDR3 contains 15 residues. Trimming pared 3 bases from V and 5 bases from J, leaving 11 bases between. CDR1 and CDR2 (germline): MDHEN, SYDVKM.

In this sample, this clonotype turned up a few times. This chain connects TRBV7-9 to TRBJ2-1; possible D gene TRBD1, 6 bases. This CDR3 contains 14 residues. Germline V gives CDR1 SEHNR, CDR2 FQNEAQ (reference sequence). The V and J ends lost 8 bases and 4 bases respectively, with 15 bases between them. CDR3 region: CASSKGEMYNEQFF. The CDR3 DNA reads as TGTGCCAGCTCAAAGGGGGAAATGTACAATGAGCAGTTCTTC.

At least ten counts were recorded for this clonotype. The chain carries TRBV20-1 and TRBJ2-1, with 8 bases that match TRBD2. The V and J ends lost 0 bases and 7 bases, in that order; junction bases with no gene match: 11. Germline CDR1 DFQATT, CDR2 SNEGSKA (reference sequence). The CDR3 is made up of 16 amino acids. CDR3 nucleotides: TGCAGTGCTAGAGATCCGATGGGCCCGGGAGGGAATGAGCAGTTCTTC. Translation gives CSARDPMGPGGNEQFF.

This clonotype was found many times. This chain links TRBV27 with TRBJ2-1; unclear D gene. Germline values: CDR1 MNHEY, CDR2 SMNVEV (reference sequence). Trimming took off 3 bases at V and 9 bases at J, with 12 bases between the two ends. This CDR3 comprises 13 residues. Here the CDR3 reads CASSFGPLGEQFF. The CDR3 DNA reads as TGTGCCAGCAGTTTCGGGCCCCTGGGTGAGCAGTTCTTC.

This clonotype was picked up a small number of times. This CDR3 reads CASSPHGLVTDTQYF. CDR3 DNA sequence: TGCGCCAGCAGCCCTCATGGATTAGTCACAGATACGCAGTATTTT. The gene calls are TRBV5-1 and TRBJ2-3; D remains unclear. Trimming left V 4 bases short and J 2 bases short, with 14 bases between. This CDR3 comprises 15 residues. Per the germline V gene, CDR1 is SGHRS and CDR2 is YFSETQ. Using reference TRBV5-1 and TRBJ2-3 for the parts outside the CDR3, the full variable domain is KAGVTQTPRYLIKTRGQQVTLSCSPISGHRSVSWYQQTPGQGLQFLFEYFSETQRNKGNFPGRFSGRQFSNSRSEMNVSTLELGDSALYLCASSPHGLVTDTQYFGPGTRLTVL.

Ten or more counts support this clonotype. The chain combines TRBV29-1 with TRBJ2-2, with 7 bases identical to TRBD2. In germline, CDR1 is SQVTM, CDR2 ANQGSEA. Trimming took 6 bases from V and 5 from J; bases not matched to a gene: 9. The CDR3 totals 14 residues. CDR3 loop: CSVSGLVSTGELFF. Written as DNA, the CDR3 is TGCAGCGTGTCCGGACTAGTTAGTACCGGGGAGCTGTTTTTT.

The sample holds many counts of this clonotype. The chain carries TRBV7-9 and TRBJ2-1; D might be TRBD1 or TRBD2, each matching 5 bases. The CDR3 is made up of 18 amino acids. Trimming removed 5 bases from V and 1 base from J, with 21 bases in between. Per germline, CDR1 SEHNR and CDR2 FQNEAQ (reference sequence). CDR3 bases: TGTGCCAGCAGCCCAACCACTGGGATGGGACGGTCCTACAATGAGCAGTTCTTC. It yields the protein CASSPTTGMGRSYNEQFF.